Below, one TCR beta chain is given with its context. The antigen remains undetermined. The CDR3 has 16 amino acids. Germline CDR1 and CDR2: MGHRA and YSYEKL. Trimming left V 2 bases short and J 3 bases short, with 16 bases between. This sample was taken from a study of OX40 agonist ivuxolimab in advanced cancers. Across the study: Three patients responded partially, comprising one with hepatocellular carcinoma and two with cutaneous melanoma.

Produced via immunoSEQ multiplex PCR; TCRdb's table is partial and in-frame only. Among fewer than 55,000 clones listed, 87% were seen once. Autoimmune disease history or systemic immunosuppression was exclusionary. Study results and caveats: Clonal expansion was among the lowest in partial responders at 0.1-3.0 mg/kg, especially CD8+.

The gene calls are TRBV4-1 and TRBJ2-5; D perhaps matches TRBD1 (5 bases). The TCR originated in an adult with an advanced solid tumor such as melanoma, head and neck, liver or kidney cancer. The specimen was CD4+ or CD8+ T cells sorted from blood, collected in a trial of the OX40 agonist ivuxolimab. CDR3 in amino acids: CASSQFGTTEKETQYF. Written as DNA, the CDR3 is TGCGCCAGCAGCCAATTTGGAACGACAGAGAAAGAGACCCAGTACTTC.